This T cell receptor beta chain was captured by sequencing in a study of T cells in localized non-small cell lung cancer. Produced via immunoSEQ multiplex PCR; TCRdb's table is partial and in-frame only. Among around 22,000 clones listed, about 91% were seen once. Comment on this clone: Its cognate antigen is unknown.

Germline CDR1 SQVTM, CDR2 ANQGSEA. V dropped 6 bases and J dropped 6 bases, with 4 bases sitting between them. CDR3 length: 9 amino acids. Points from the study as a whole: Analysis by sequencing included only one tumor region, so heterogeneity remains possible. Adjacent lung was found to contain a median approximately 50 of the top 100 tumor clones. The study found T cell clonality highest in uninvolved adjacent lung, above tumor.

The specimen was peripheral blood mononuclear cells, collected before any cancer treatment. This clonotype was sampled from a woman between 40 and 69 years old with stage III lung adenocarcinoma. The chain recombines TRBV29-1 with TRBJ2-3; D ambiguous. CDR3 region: CSVGDTQYF. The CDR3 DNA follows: TGCAGCGTGGGCGATACGCAGTATTTT.